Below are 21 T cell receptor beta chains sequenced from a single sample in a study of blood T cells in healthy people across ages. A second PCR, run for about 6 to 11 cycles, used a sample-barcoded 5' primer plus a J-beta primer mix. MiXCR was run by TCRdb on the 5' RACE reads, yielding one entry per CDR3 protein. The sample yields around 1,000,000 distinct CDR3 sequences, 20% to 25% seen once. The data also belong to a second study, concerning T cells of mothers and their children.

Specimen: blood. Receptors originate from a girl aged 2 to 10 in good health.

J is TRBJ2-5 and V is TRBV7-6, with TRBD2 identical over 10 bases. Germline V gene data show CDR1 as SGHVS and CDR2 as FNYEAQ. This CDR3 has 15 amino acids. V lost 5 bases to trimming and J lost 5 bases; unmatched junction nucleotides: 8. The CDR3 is CASSLSGGAGETQYF. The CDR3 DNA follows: TGTGCCAGCAGCCTGAGCGGGGGGGCCGGGGAGACCCAGTACTTC.

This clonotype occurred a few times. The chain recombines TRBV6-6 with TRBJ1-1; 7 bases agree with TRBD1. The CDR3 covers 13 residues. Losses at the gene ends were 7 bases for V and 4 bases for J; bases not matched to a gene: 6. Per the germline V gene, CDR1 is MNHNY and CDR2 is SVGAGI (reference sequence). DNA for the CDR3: TGTGCCAGCAATAGGGGGCTGGGCACTGAAGCTTTCTTT. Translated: CASNRGLGTEAFF.

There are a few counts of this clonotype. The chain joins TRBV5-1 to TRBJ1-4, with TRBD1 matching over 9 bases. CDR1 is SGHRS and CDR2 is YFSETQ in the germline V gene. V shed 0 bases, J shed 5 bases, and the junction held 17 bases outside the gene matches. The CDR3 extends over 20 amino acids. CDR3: CASSLVPPGTGPPPNEKLFF. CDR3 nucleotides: TGCGCCAGCAGCTTGGTTCCCCCCGGGACAGGGCCACCCCCAAATGAAAAACTGTTTTTT.

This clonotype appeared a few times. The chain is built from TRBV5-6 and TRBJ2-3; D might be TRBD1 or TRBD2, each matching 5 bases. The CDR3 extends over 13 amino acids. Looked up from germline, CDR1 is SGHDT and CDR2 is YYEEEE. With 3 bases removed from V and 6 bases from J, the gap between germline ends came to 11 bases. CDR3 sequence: CASSSGAGDTQYF. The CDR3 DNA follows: TGTGCCAGCAGCTCCGGGGCAGGGGATACGCAGTATTTT.

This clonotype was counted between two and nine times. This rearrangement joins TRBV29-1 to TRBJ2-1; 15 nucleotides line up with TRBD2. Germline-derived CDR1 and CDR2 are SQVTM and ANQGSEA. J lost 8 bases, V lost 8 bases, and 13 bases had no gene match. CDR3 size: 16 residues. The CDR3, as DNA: TGCAGCTTATCTAGGACTAGCGGGAGGGTACGCGATGAGCAGTTCTTC. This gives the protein CSLSRTSGRVRDEQFF.

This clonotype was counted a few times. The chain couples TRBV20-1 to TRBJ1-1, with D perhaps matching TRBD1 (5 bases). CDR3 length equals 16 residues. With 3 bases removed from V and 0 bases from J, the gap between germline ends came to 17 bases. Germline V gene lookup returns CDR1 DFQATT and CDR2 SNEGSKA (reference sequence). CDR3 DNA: TGCAGTGCTAGCACCGGGCGGGGCGCGTTGAACACTGAAGCTTTCTTT. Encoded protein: CSASTGRGALNTEAFF.

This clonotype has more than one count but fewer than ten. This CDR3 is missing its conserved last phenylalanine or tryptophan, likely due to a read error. The CDR3 reads CASSDQAMNTEAFL. The CDR3 DNA is TGTGCCAGCAGTGATCAAGCCATGAACACTGAAGCTTTCCTT. This chain uses TRBV2 with TRBJ1-1; no definite D call. Germline CDR1 reads SNHLY; CDR2 reads FYNNEI. This CDR3 region has 14 residues. V lost 3 bases and J 0 bases, leaving 8 bases between the germline ends.

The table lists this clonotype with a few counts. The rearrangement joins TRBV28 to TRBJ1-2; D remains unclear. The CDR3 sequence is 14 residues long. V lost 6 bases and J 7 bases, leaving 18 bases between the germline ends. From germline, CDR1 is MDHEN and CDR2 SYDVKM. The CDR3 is CASRAKLVRPGYTF. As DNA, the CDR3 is TGTGCCAGCAGGGCCAAGCTGGTCAGACCTGGCTACACCTTC.

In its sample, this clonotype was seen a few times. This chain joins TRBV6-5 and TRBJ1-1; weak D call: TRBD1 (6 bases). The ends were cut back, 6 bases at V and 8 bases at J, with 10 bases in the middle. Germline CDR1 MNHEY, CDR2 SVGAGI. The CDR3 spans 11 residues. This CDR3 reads CASSFDREAFF. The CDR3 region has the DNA TGTGCCAGCAGCTTTGACAGGGAAGCTTTCTTT.

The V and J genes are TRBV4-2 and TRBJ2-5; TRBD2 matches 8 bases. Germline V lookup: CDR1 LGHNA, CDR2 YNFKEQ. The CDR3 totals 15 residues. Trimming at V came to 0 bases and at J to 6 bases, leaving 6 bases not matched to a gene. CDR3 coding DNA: TGTGCCAGCAGCCAAGAAACGGGGGGGCCGAAGACCCAGTACTTC. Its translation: CASSQETGGPKTQYF.

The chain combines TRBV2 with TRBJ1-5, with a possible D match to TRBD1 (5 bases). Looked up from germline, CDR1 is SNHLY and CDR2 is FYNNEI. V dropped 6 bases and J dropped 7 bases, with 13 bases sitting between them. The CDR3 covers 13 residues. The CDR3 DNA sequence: TGTGCCAGCAGAGAGGGACTTGGGCAGCCCCAGCATTTT. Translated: CASREGLGQPQHF.

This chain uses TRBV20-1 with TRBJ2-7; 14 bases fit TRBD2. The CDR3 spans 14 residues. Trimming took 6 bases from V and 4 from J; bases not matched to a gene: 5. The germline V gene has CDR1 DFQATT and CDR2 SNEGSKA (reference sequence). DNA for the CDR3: TGCAGTGCAGAGACTAGCGGGGGGGCGTACGAGCAGTACTTC. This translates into CSAETSGGAYEQYF.

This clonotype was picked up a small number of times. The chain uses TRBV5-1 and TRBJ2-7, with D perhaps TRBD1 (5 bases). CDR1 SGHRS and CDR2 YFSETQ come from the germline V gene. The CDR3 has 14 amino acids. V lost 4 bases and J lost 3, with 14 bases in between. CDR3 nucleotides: TGCGCCAGCAGCCCTCCCCCTGACAGCTACGAGCAGTACTTC. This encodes CASSPPPDSYEQYF.

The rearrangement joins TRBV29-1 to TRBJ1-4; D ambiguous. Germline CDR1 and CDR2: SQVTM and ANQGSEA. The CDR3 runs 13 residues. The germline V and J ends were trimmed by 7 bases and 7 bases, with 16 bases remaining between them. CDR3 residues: CSAETGWGEKLFF. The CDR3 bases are TGCAGCGCCGAGACTGGGTGGGGTGAAAAACTGTTTTTT.

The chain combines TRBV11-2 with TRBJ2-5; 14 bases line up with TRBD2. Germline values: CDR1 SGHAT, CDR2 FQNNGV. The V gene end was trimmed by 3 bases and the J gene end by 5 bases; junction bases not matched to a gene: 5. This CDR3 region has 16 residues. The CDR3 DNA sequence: TGTGCCAGCAGCTTTTGGACTAGCGGGAGGCAGGAGACCCAGTACTTC. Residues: CASSFWTSGRQETQYF. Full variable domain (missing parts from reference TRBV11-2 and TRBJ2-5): EAGVAQSPRYKIIEKRQSVAFWCNPISGHATLYWYQQILGQGPKLLIQFQNNGVVDDSQLPKDRFSAERLKGVDSTLKIQPAKLEDSAVYLCASSFWTSGRQETQYFGPGTRLLVL.

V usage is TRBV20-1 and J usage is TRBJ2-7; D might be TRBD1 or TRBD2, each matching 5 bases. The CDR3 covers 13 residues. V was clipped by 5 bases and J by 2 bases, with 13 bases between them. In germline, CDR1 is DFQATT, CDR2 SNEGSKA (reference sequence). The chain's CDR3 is CSAYRDVTYEQYF. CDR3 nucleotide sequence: TGCAGTGCTTATAGGGACGTTACCTACGAGCAGTACTTC.

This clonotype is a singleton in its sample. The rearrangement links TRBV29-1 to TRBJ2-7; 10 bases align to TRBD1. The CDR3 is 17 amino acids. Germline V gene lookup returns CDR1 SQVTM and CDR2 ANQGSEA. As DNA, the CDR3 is TGCAGTGTCGACCGGGACAGGGGTAGTTTTCCTAGGGGCGAGCAGTACTTC. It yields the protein CSVDRDRGSFPRGEQYF.

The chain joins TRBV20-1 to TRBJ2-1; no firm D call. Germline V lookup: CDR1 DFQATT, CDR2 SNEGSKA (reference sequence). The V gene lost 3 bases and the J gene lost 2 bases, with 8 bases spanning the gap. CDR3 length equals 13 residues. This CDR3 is CSARASPYNEQFF. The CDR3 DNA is TGCAGTGCTAGGGCCAGCCCCTACAATGAGCAGTTCTTC.

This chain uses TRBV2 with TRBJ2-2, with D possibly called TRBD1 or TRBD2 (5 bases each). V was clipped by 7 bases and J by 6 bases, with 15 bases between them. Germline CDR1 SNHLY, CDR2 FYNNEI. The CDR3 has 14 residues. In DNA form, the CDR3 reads TGTGCCAGCAAGGGACCCCAGGGCGCCGGGGAGCTGTTTTTT. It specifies CASKGPQGAGELFF.

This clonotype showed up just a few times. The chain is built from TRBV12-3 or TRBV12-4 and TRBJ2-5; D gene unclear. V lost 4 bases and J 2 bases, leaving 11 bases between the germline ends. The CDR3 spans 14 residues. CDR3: CASSYRPPQETQYF. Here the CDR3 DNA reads TGTGCCAGCAGTTATCGTCCGCCACAAGAGACCCAGTACTTC.

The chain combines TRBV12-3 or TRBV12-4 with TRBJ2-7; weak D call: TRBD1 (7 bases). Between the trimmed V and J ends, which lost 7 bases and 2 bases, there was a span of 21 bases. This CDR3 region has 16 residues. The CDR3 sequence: CASTLEGEGAPYEQYF. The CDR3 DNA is TGTGCCAGCACCTTGGAGGGAGAGGGGGCACCCTACGAGCAGTACTTC.